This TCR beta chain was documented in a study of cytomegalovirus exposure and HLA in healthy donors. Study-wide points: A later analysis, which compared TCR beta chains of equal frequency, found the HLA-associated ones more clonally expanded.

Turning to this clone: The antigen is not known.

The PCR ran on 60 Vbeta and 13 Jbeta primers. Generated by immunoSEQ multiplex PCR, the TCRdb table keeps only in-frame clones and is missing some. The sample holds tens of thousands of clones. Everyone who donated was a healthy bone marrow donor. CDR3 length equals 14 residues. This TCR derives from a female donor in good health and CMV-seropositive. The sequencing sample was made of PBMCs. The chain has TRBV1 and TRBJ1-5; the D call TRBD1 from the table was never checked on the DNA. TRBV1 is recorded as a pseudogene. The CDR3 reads CTSSQPGPVQPQHF. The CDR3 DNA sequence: TGCACCAGCAGCCAACCAGGGCCGGTTCAGCCCCAGCATTTT.